The next 7 T cell receptor beta chains were all read from a single sample in a study of blood T cell repertoires in COVID-19. The data were produced by immunoSEQ multiplex PCR, yet TCRdb's version contains in-frame clones alone and is incomplete. Of around 150,000 clones listed, around 80% are singletons. The sample was peripheral blood. The receptors here all came from a woman older than 75 with active or convalescent COVID-19.

Comments on this clone: Other DNA sequences in the sample encode the same CDR3. This sequence joins TRBV29-1 and TRBJ1-1, with 7 nucleotides matching TRBD1. This CDR3 comprises 13 residues. Germline V CDR1 and CDR2: SQVTM, ANQGSEA. After removal of 6 bases from V and 0 bases from J, the junction contained 4 bases not matched to a gene. In nucleotides, the CDR3 is TGCAGCGTCAACAGGGGCATGAACACTGAAGCTTTCTTT. Residues: CSVNRGMNTEAFF.

The chain joins TRBV2 to TRBJ2-1, with D tentatively TRBD1 (5 bases). Trimming removed 3 bases at V and 9 bases at J, with 9 bases between. The germline gives CDR1 SNHLY, CDR2 FYNNEI. The CDR3 consists of 12 residues. The DNA for the CDR3 is TGTGCCAGCAGTGAGGGCAGGGCTGAGCAGTTCTTC. It translates to CASSEGRAEQFF.

The chain links TRBV6-4 to TRBJ1-1; D gene ambiguous. This CDR3 contains 13 residues. Germline V lookup: CDR1 MRHNA, CDR2 SNTAGT. The V end was cut by 5 bases, the J end by 4 bases, with 11 bases between. CDR3 residues: CASSWSRGTEAFF. The CDR3 region has the DNA TGTGCCAGCAGTTGGAGTCGAGGCACTGAAGCTTTCTTT.

This rearrangement joins TRBV18 to TRBJ2-5; D gene uncertain. The CDR3 extends over 14 amino acids. Germline CDR1 is KGHSH and CDR2 is LQKENI. Trimming shortened V by 0 bases and J by 1 base, and 6 bases separated the two germline ends. CDR3: CASSPPNSQETQYF. The CDR3 DNA is TGTGCCAGCTCACCACCTAACAGCCAAGAGACCCAGTACTTC.

This chain uses TRBV5-4 with TRBJ2-1; 8 bases agree with TRBD1. Germline assignment: CDR1 SGHNT and CDR2 YYREEE (reference sequence). J was trimmed by 5 bases and V by 1 base; bases with no gene match: 5. The CDR3 spans 15 residues. The CDR3 sequence is CASSLRQGADNEQFF. In DNA form, the CDR3 reads TGTGCCAGCAGCTTGCGGCAGGGGGCGGACAATGAGCAGTTCTTC.

V gene TRBV5-4 combines with J gene TRBJ2-2, with a tentative D call TRBD2 (6 bases). Between the trimmed V and J ends, which lost 4 bases and 5 bases, there was a span of 18 bases. The CDR3 has 16 amino acids. The germline V gene encodes CDR1 SGHNT and CDR2 YYREEE (reference sequence). The CDR3 reads CASSTGTFGRTGELFF. CDR3 sequence (DNA): TGTGCCAGCAGCACGGGGACTTTTGGGAGAACCGGGGAGCTGTTTTTT.

V gene TRBV7-2 combines with J gene TRBJ2-1; possibly TRBD2 for D (8 bases). The V gene's germline CDR1 is SGHTA and CDR2 FQGNSA. The CDR3 is 18 amino acids. V was shortened by 5 bases and J by 4 bases, with 24 bases between the two germline ends. CDR3 residues: CASSAKGAGGPLYNEQFF. Here the CDR3 DNA reads TGTGCCAGCAGCGCCAAGGGGGCGGGGGGTCCCCTTTACAATGAGCAGTTCTTC.